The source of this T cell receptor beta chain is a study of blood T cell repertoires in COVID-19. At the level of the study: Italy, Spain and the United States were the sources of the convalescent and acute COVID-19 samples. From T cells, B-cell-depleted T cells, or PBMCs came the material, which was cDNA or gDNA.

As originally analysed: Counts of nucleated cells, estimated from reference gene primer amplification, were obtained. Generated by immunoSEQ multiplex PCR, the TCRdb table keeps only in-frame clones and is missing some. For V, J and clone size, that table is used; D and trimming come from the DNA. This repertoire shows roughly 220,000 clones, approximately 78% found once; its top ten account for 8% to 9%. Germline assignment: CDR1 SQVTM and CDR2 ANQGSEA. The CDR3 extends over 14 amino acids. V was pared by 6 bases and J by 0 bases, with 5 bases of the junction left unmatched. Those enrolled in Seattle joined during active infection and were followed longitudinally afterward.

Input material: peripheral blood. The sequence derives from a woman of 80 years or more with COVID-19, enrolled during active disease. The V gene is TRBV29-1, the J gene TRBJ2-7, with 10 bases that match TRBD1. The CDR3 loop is CSVIRDRGSYEQYF. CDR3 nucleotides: TGCAGCGTAATCCGGGACAGGGGCTCCTACGAGCAGTACTTC.